Reported below is one T cell receptor (beta chain). This sample was included in a study of blood T cell repertoires in COVID-19. The assay was immunoSEQ multiplex PCR, and TCRdb's table has in-frame clones only and misses some. The sample lists about 80,000 clones; over 80% were seen once. Trimming removed 1 base from V and 2 bases from J, with 15 bases in between. The CDR3 runs to 16 residues. Germline CDR1 SGHVS, CDR2 FQNEAQ. J is TRBJ2-7 and V is TRBV7-8; a possible D gene is TRBD1 (5 bases). This TCR was sampled from a man older than 75 with active or convalescent COVID-19. The specimen was peripheral blood. CDR3 region: CASSLVTGAPPYEQYV. Written as DNA, the CDR3 is TGTGCCAGCAGCTTAGTCACAGGCGCCCCTCCCTACGAGCAGTACGTC.